One sample yielded the 3 T cell receptor beta chains listed below, sequenced in a study of cytomegalovirus exposure and HLA in healthy donors. PCR used 60 Vbeta primers and 13 Jbeta primers. TCRdb's table, derived via immunoSEQ multiplex PCR, lists solely in-frame clones and lacks some. This sample has around 180,000 clones, with around 85% found just once. Sequencing was carried out using PBMCs. The source of these receptors is a boy aged 2-15 years in good health and CMV-seronegative.

V and J are TRBV10-3 and TRBJ2-7, with TRBD1 identical over 9 bases. The V gene's germline CDR1 is ENHRY and CDR2 SYGVKD. V shed 10 bases, J shed 4 bases, and the junction held 8 bases outside the gene matches. The CDR3 runs to 13 residues. CDR3 coding DNA: TGTGCCACCATGGGACAGGGTGGTTACGAGCAGTACTTC. It is translated as CATMGQGGYEQYF.

J is TRBJ2-5 and V is TRBV11-2; 12 bases fit TRBD2. The V gene end was trimmed by 5 bases and the J gene end by 5 bases; junction bases not matched to a gene: 6. Germline V gives CDR1 SGHAT, CDR2 FQNNGV. The CDR3 length is 15 residues. For the CDR3, the DNA is TGTGCCAGCAGCCCACGACTAGCGGGGGCCGAGACCCAGTACTTC. This codes for CASSPRLAGAETQYF.

V usage is TRBV6-4 and J usage is TRBJ2-3; the match to TRBD2 covers 8 bases. CDR1 is MRHNA and CDR2 is SNTAGT in the germline V gene. The V gene end was trimmed by 4 bases and the J gene end by 3 bases; junction bases not matched to a gene: 6. The CDR3 is 15 residues long. CDR3 in amino acids: CASSATGGRTDTQYF. The CDR3 nucleotides are TGTGCCAGCAGTGCGACGGGCGGGAGGACAGATACGCAGTATTTT.